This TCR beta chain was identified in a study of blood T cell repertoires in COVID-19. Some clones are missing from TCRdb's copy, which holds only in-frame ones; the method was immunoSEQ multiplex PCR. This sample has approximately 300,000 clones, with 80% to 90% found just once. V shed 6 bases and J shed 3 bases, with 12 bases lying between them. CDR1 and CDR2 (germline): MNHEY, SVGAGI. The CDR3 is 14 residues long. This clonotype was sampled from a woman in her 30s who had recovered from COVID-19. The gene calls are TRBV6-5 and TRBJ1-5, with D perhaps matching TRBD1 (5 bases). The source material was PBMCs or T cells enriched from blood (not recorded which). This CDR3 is CASSRIRANQPQHF. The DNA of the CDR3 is TGTGCCAGCAGCCGAATCAGGGCCAATCAGCCCCAGCATTTT.